These T cell receptor beta chains were read from a single sample in a study of beta chain features in type 1 diabetes. Method: immunoSEQ multiplex PCR; TCRdb's copy keeps in-frame clones and lacks some. This table holds about 340,000 clones, about 13% found once. Input material: naive CD4+ T cells from blood. All receptors derive from a woman aged 18-35 years with type 1 diabetes. The CDR3 runs from the conserved cysteine through the conserved F or W. D genes are given only for firm matches. Rows give clone size only sometimes, using once, few, many, or a class for an expanded clone.

CDR3nt | CDR3aa | d_gene | len | abundance | j_gene | v_gene
TGTGCCAGCAGCCGACTAGCGGGAGAGGTTGCAGATACGCAGTATTTT | CASSRLAGEVADTQYF | TRBD2 | 16 | - | TRBJ2-3 | TRBV9
TGCGCCAGCAGCGGAACTAGCGGGAGCGTCTACGAGCAGTACTTC | CASSGTSGSVYEQYF | TRBD2 | 15 | few | TRBJ2-7 | TRBV5-1
TGTGCCAGCAGCTCCGCGTACGCTCGGGGTGGCTACACCTTC | CASSSAYARGGYTF | - | 14 | few | TRBJ1-2 | TRBV7-2
TGTGCCTGGAGTGTACAGGGGACAGATACGCAGTATTTT | CAWSVQGTDTQYF | TRBD1 | 13 | - | TRBJ2-3 | TRBV30
TGCGCCAGCAGCCAAGATCTTACGGGAGTTACAGATACGCAGTATTTT | CASSQDLTGVTDTQYF | - | 16 | few | TRBJ2-3 | TRBV4-3
TGTGCCAGCAGCTTAGATAGCGGGGGGACCTACGAGCAGTACTTC | CASSLDSGGTYEQYF | TRBD2 | 15 | - | TRBJ2-7 | TRBV13
TGTGCCAGCAGGCGGATGAGCAATCAGCCCCAGCATTTT | CASRRMSNQPQHF | - | 13 | few | TRBJ1-5 | TRBV6-5
TGTGCCAGCAGCCCTGTGAATCAGCCCCAGCATTTT | CASSPVNQPQHF | - | 12 | - | TRBJ1-5 | TRBV7-9
TGTGCCAGCAGGAAAAGCCGACACCAGGTGACAGATACGCAGTATTTT | CASRKSRHQVTDTQYF | - | 16 | few | TRBJ2-3 | TRBV7-9
TGTGCCAGTAGTATAGCGGCTAGCCACTACAATGAGCAGTTCTTC | CASSIAASHYNEQFF | - | 15 | few | TRBJ2-1 | TRBV19
TGTGCCAGCAGCCCGGGGGGGGCTAGCACAGATACGCAGTATTTT | CASSPGGASTDTQYF | TRBD2 | 15 | - | TRBJ2-3 | TRBV5-4
TGCGCCAGCAGGTTTCTAGCGGGAGGGCCAGATGAGCAGTTCTTC | CASRFLAGGPDEQFF | TRBD2 | 15 | few | TRBJ2-1 | TRBV5-1
TGTGCCAGCAGCGATCGGACTAGCGGGAGGTACACCGGGGAGCTGTTTTTT | CASSDRTSGRYTGELFF | TRBD2 | 17 | few | TRBJ2-2 | TRBV7-9
TGCAGCGTTGGGCAGGGGGCCTACGAGCAGTACTTC | CSVGQGAYEQYF | TRBD1 | 12 | - | TRBJ2-7 | TRBV29-1
TGTGCCAGTGGGATTCAGGGGTCCATCGGAGCTTTCTTT | CASGIQGSIGAFF | - | 13 | few | TRBJ1-1 | TRBV18
TGTGCCAGCAGTCCTGACAGGGGGCGGGCTTTCTTT | CASSPDRGRAFF | TRBD1 | 12 | - | TRBJ1-1 | TRBV27
TGTGCCAGCAGCGTAGGCGGAGCCTTTAATGAAAAACTGTTTTTT | CASSVGGAFNEKLFF | - | 15 | few | TRBJ1-4 | TRBV9
TGTGCCAGCAGCCCCTCCGGGGGGCGCACCGGGGAGCTGTTTTTT | CASSPSGGRTGELFF | - | 15 | - | TRBJ2-2 | TRBV7-8
TGTGCCAGCAGCGGGGGGAGGGGTAGCTCCTACAATGAGCAGTTCTTC | CASSGGRGSSYNEQFF | TRBD2 | 16 | few | TRBJ2-1 | TRBV5-4
TGTGCCAGCAGCGTGGGAGGGAACTATGGCTACACCTTC | CASSVGGNYGYTF | - | 13 | few | TRBJ1-2 | TRBV9
TGTGCCAGCAGCTTAGGGGGGTGGACTAGGAACAATGAGCAGTTCTTC | CASSLGGWTRNNEQFF | TRBD2 | 16 | few | TRBJ2-1 | TRBV11-2
TGTGCCAGCCGAAGAGGACGGGAGAGCTCCTACAATGAGCAGTTCTTC | CASRRGRESSYNEQFF | - | 16 | - | TRBJ2-1 | TRBV19
TGCGCCAGCAGCCACCAAGGGTTGGGAGGACATGAGACCCAGTACTTC | CASSHQGLGGHETQYF | - | 16 | few | TRBJ2-5 | TRBV5-1
TGTGCCAGCAGCTTGACAGGGATAGATACGCAGTATTTT | CASSLTGIDTQYF | TRBD1 | 13 | - | TRBJ2-3 | TRBV7-3
TGCAGTGCTGGGGCTAGGGATGAGCAGTTCTTC | CSAGARDEQFF | - | 11 | few | TRBJ2-1 | TRBV20-1
TGTGCCAGTAAGGCGGGAGTGTACCAAGAGACCCAGTACTTC | CASKAGVYQETQYF | TRBD2 | 14 | few | TRBJ2-5 | TRBV19
TGTGCCTGGACAGGGGGCCTGAGCACAGATACGCAGTATTTT | CAWTGGLSTDTQYF | TRBD1 | 14 | few | TRBJ2-3 | TRBV30
TGTGCCAGCAGTCAGAACAACAGGGGGGCGTACAATGAGCAGTTCTTC | CASSQNNRGAYNEQFF | TRBD1 | 16 | few | TRBJ2-1 | TRBV7-8
TGTGCCAGCAGCTTGGCCGTAAGCGCTGAAGCTTTCTTT | CASSLAVSAEAFF | - | 13 | few | TRBJ1-1 | TRBV5-4
TGTGCCAGCAGCTTAATTGAGGCAGTCACCGTCTACGAGCAGTACTTC | CASSLIEAVTVYEQYF | - | 16 | - | TRBJ2-7 | TRBV7-8
TGCGCCAGCAGCTGGCGAGGGGAGGTAGCCAAAAACATTCAGTACTTC | CASSWRGEVAKNIQYF | - | 16 | - | TRBJ2-4 | TRBV5-1
TGTGCCAGCAGCCAACTTTCCCTGACTAGCGGGAGTTTTAACGAGCAGTACTTC | CASSQLSLTSGSFNEQYF | TRBD2 | 18 | few | TRBJ2-7 | TRBV7-2
TGTGCCAGCACCCCGGGACACTCCACCGGGGAGCTGTTTTTT | CASTPGHSTGELFF | - | 14 | few | TRBJ2-2 | TRBV7-9
TGTGCCAGCAGTTTACCGGGACAGGGGACTAATCAGCCCCAGCATTTT | CASSLPGQGTNQPQHF | TRBD1 | 16 | - | TRBJ1-5 | TRBV6-6
TGTGCCAGCAGCGTAGATATTAGCGGGAGGCTAACCGAAGAGACCCAGTACTTC | CASSVDISGRLTEETQYF | TRBD2 | 18 | - | TRBJ2-5 | TRBV9
TGCAGCGTTACCTTGACAGGGGGCTTAACGGAAGCTTTCTTT | CSVTLTGGLTEAFF | TRBD1 | 14 | - | TRBJ1-1 | TRBV29-1
TGTGCCTCAAGCAGCGGTCCCTTGGGCAATCAGCCCCAGCATTTT | CASSSGPLGNQPQHF | - | 15 | few | TRBJ1-5 | TRBV25-1
TGTGCCACCAGTCCCAGATCCTACAATGAGCAGTTCTTC | CATSPRSYNEQFF | - | 13 | few | TRBJ2-1 | TRBV15
TGTGCCAGCAGCCCACAGGGATTTTATGGCTACACCTTC | CASSPQGFYGYTF | - | 13 | - | TRBJ1-2 | TRBV7-2
TGTGCCTGGAGCGAGGTAGACAACACTGAAGCTTTCTTT | CAWSEVDNTEAFF | - | 13 | few | TRBJ1-1 | TRBV30